The present TCR beta chain was sequenced within a study of cytomegalovirus exposure and HLA in healthy donors. CDR3 length: 15 residues. Germline values: CDR1 SNHLY, CDR2 FYNNEI. V lost 3 bases and J lost 0, with 9 bases in between. As concerns this clone: Its antigen is unknown.

Study conclusions and caveats: An assumption of roughly uniform sequencing depth across donors underlay the presence/absence analyses.

PCR was performed using 60 Vbeta and 13 Jbeta primers. Clones were sequenced by immunoSEQ multiplex PCR, and TCRdb holds only the in-frame ones, with some missing. The sample holds more than 80,000 clones, 75% seen once. This chain uses TRBV2 with TRBJ2-1, with a possible D match to TRBD2 (6 bases). The material sequenced was PBMCs. The sequence was collected from a male donor in good health and CMV-seropositive. The CDR3: CASSDYGGSYNEQFF. The CDR3 DNA sequence: TGTGCCAGCAGTGACTACGGGGGCTCCTACAATGAGCAGTTCTTC.